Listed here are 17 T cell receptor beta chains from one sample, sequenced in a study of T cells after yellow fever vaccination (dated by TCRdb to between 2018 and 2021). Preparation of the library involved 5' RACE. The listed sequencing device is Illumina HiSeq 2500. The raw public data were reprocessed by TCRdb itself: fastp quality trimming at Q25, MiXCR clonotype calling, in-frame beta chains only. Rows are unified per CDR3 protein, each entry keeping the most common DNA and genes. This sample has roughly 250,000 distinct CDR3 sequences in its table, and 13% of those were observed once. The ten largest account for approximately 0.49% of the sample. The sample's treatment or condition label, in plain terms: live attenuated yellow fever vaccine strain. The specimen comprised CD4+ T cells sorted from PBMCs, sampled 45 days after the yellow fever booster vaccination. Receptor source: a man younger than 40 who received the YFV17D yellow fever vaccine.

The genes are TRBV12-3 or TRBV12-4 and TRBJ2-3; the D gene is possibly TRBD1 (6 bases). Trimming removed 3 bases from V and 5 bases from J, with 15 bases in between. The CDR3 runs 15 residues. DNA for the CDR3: TGTGCCAGCAGTTTGCTTCAGGGGCAGGGAGATACGCAGTATTTT. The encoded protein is CASSLLQGQGDTQYF.

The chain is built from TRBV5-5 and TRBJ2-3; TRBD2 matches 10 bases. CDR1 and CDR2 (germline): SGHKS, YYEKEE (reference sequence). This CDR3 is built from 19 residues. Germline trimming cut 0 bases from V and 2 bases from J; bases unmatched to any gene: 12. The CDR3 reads CASSLVVVLGLAVTDTQYF. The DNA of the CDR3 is TGTGCCAGCAGCTTGGTAGTTGTTCTCGGACTAGCGGTCACAGATACGCAGTATTTT. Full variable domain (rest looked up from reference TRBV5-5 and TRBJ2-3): DAGVTQSPTHLIKTRGQQVTLRCSPISGHKSVSWYQQVLGQGPQFIFQYYEKEERGRGNFPDRFSARQFPNYSSELNVNALLLGDSALYLCASSLVVVLGLAVTDTQYFGPGTRLTVL.

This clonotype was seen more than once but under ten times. CDR3 in DNA: TGTGCCAGCACCTCCGACGGGGGGGTCTTTGCTGGCGAGCAGTACTTC. This encodes CASTSDGGVFAGEQYF. V usage is TRBV7-2 and J usage is TRBJ2-7, with TRBD2 identical over 8 bases. Trimming removed 7 bases from V and 6 bases from J; junction bases left unmatched: 17. Germline-derived CDR1 and CDR2 are SGHTA and FQGNSA. This CDR3 has 16 amino acids.

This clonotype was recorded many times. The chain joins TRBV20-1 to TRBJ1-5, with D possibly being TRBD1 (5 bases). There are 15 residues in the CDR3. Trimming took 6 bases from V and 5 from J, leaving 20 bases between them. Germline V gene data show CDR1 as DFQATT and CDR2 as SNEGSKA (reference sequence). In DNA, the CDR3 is TGCAGTGCCGACGGACTATCGGGGGTCGATCAGCCCCAGCATTTT. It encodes CSADGLSGVDQPQHF.

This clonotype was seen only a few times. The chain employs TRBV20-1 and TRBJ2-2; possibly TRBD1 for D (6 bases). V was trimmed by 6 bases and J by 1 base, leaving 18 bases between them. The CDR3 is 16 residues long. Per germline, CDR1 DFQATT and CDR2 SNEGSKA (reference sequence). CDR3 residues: CSAHKSGTRNTGELFF. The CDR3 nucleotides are TGCAGTGCGCATAAATCCGGGACAAGGAACACCGGGGAGCTGTTTTTT.

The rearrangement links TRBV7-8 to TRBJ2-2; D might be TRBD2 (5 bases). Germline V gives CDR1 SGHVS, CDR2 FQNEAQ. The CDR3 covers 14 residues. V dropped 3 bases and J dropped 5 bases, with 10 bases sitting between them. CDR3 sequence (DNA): TGTGCCAGCAGCTTGGGGAGTACTACCGGGGAGCTGTTTTTT. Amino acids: CASSLGSTTGELFF.

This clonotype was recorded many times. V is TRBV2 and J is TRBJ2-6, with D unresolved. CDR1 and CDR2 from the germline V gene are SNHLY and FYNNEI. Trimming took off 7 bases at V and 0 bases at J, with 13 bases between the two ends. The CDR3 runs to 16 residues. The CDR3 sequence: CASMTQLLSGANVLTF. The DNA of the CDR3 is TGTGCCAGCATGACTCAACTTCTCTCTGGGGCCAACGTCCTGACTTTC.

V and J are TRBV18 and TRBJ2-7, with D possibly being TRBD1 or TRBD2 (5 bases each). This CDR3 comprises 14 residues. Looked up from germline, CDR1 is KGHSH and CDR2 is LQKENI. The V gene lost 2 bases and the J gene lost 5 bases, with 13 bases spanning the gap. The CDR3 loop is CASSPSSGSNEQYF. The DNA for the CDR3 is TGTGCCAGCTCACCATCGTCAGGGAGCAACGAGCAGTACTTC.

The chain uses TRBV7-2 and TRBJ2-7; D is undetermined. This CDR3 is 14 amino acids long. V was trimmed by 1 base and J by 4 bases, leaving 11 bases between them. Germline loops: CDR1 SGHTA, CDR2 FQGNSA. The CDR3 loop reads CASSLVGRLYEQYF. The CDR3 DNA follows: TGTGCCAGCAGCTTAGTCGGCAGATTGTACGAGCAGTACTTC.

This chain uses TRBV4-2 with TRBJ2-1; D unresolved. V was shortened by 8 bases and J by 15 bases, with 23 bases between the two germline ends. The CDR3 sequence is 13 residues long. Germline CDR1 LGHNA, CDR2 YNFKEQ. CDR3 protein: CASGPELHGITFF. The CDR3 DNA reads TGTGCCAGCGGCCCGGAGCTTCATGGAATAACGTTCTTC.

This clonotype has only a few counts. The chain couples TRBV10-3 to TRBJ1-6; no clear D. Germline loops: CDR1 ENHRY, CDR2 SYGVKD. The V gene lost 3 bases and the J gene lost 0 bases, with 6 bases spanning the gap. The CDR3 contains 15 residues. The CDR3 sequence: CAISDGSSYNSPLHF. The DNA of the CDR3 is TGTGCCATCAGTGATGGGAGCTCCTATAATTCACCCCTCCACTTT.

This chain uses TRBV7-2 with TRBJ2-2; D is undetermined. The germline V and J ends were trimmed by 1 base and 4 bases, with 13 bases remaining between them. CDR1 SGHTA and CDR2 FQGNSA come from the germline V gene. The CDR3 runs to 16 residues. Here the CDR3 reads CASSLVWPGVTGELFF. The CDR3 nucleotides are TGTGCCAGCAGCTTAGTATGGCCAGGAGTCACCGGGGAGCTGTTTTTT.

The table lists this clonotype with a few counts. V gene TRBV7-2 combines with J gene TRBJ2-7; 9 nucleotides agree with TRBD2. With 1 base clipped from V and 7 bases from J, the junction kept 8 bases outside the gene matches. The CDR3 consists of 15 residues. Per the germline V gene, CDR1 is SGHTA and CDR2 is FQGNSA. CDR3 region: CASSLGSLAGREQYF. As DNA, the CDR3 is TGTGCCAGCAGCTTAGGGTCCCTAGCGGGAAGGGAGCAGTACTTC.

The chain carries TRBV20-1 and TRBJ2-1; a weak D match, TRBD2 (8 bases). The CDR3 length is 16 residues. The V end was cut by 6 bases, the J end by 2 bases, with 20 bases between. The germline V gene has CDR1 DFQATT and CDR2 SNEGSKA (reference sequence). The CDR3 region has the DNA TGCAGTGCCAAGGGTCGGGAGGGGGCCACCTACAATGAGCAGTTCTTC. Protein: CSAKGREGATYNEQFF.

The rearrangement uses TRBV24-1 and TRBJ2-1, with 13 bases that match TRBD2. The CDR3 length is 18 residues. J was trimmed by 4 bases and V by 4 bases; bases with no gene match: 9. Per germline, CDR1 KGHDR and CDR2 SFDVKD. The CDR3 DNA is TGTGCCACCAGTGACCCATCCGGGACTAGCGGGGCATACAATGAGCAGTTCTTC. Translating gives CATSDPSGTSGAYNEQFF.

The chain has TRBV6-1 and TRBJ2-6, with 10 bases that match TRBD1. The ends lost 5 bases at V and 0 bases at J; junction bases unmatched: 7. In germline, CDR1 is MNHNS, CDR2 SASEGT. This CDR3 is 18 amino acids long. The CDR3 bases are TGTGCCAGCAGTCGACGGACAGGGGGGGGCTCTGGGGCCAACGTCCTGACTTTC. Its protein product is CASSRRTGGGSGANVLTF.

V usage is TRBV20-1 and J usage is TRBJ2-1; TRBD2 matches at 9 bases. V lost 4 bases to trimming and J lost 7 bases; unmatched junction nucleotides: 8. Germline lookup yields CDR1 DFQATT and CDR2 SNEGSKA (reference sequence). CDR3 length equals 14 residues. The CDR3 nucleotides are TGCAGTGCTACAGGCGGGAGGGCCAGTAATGAGCAGTTCTTC. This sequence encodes CSATGGRASNEQFF.